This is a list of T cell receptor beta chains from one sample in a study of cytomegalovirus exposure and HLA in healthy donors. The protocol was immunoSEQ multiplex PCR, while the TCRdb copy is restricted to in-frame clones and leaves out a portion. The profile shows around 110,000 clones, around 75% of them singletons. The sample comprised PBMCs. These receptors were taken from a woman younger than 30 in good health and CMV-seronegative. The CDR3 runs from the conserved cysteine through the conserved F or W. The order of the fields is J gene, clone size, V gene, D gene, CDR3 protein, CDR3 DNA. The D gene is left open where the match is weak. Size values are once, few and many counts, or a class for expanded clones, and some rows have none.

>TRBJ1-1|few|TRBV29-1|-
CSVGRTPNTEAFF
TGCAGCGTTGGCCGGACACCTAACACTGAAGCTTTCTTT
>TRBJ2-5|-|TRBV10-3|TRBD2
CAATGGGQETQYF
TGTGCCGCCACCGGGGGGGGGCAAGAGACCCAGTACTTC
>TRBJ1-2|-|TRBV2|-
CASSEIDSVYGYTF
TGTGCCAGCAGTGAAATAGACTCCGTCTATGGCTACACCTTC
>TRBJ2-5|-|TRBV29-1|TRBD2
CSVERTSGGMYQETQYF
TGCAGCGTGGAAAGGACTAGCGGGGGGATGTACCAAGAGACCCAGTACTTC
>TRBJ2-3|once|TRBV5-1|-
CASSLNRESDTQYF
TGCGCCAGCAGCTTAAACAGGGAATCGGATACGCAGTATTTT
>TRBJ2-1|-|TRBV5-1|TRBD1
CASSPGQANNEQFF
TGCGCCAGCAGCCCAGGACAGGCGAACAATGAGCAGTTCTTC
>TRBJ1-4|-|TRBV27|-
CASRRGTVPTNEKLFF
TGTGCCAGCAGACGTGGGACTGTTCCAACTAATGAAAAACTGTTTTTT
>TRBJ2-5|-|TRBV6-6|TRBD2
CASTFLAGQETQYF
TGTGCCAGCACCTTCCTAGCGGGTCAAGAGACCCAGTACTTC
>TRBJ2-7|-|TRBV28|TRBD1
CASSLRGQVYEQYF
TGTGCCAGCAGTTTACGGGGACAGGTCTACGAGCAGTACTTC
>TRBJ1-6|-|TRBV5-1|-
CASSFDGFNSPLHF
TGCGCCAGCAGCTTTGACGGGTTTAATTCACCCCTCCACTTT
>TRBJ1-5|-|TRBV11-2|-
CASSRAGDQPQHF
TGTGCCAGCAGCCGGGCGGGGGATCAGCCCCAGCATTTT
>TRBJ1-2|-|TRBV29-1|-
CSVAAYSNYGYTF
TGCAGCGTTGCTGCCTATTCTAACTATGGCTACACCTTC
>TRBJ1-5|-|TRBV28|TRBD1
CASRSQGASNQPQHF
TGTGCCAGCAGATCACAGGGGGCAAGCAATCAGCCCCAGCATTTT
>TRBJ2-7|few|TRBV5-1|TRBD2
CASIQPLAGLYEQYF
TGCGCCAGCATCCAACCACTAGCGGGCCTATACGAGCAGTACTTC
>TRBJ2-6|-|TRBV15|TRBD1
CATSRSQGLGSGANVLTF
TGTGCCACCAGCAGATCACAGGGGCTCGGCTCTGGGGCCAACGTCCTGACTTTC